The rows below give T cell receptor beta chains drawn from one sample of a study of cytomegalovirus exposure and HLA in healthy donors. Method: immunoSEQ multiplex PCR; TCRdb's copy keeps in-frame clones and lacks some. The sample has roughly 120,000 clones, roughly 74% seen once; the top ten hold 6.6%. Sequenced: PBMCs. The receptors originated from a middle-aged man in good health and CMV-seropositive. Each CDR3 is given with its conserved first and last residue. D genes are given only for firm matches. Clone size is shown for a subset of rows, as once, few, many or a class of expanded clone.

d_call,cdr3_length,v_call,j_call,clone_size,cdr3_aa,cdr3_nt
TRBD1,15,TRBV13,TRBJ1-6,.,CASSFSTGANSPLHF,TGTGCCAGCAGCTTCTCAACAGGGGCCAATTCACCCCTCCACTTT
TRBD1,15,TRBV19,TRBJ1-2,.,CASSMNTGAVYGYTF,TGTGCCAGTAGTATGAATACAGGGGCGGTCTATGGCTACACCTTC
.,13,TRBV7-6,TRBJ2-7,.,CASSQRHTYEQYF,TGTGCCAGCAGCCAGCGCCACACCTACGAGCAGTACTTC
.,14,TRBV10-1,TRBJ2-2,.,CASSESSYTGELFF,TGCGCCAGCAGTGAGTCGTCCTACACCGGGGAGCTGTTTTTT
.,13,TRBV28,TRBJ2-7,.,CASSAFGGYEQYF,TGTGCCAGCAGTGCCTTCGGGGGCTACGAGCAGTACTTC
.,14,TRBV6-4,TRBJ1-1,.,CASRVTNMNTEAFF,TGTGCCAGCAGGGTGACAAATATGAACACTGAAGCTTTCTTT
.,12,TRBV10-3,TRBJ2-5,.,CAISEQSETQYF,TGTGCCATCAGTGAACAGTCAGAGACCCAGTACTTC
TRBD1,17,TRBV27,TRBJ1-6,.,CASSARQGTSYNSPLHF,TGTGCCAGCAGTGCTCGACAGGGGACCTCCTATAATTCACCCCTCCACTTT
.,13,TRBV5-1,TRBJ2-1,once,CASSSDGVNEQFF,TGCGCCAGCAGCTCGGACGGGGTCAATGAGCAGTTCTTC
.,15,TRBV5-1,TRBJ1-6,.,CASSLDPGGVSPLHF,TGCGCCAGCAGCTTGGATCCGGGCGGGGTTTCACCCCTCCACTTT
TRBD1,13,TRBV30,TRBJ1-6,.,CAWGQGFNSPLHF,TGTGCCTGGGGACAGGGATTTAATTCACCCCTCCACTTT
.,14,TRBV7-9,TRBJ2-3,.,CASSLGQGTDTQYF,TGTGCCAGCAGCTTAGGACAGGGCACAGATACGCAGTATTTT
.,12,TRBV29-1,TRBJ1-1,.,CSVDEGGTEAFF,TGCAGCGTTGATGAGGGAGGGACTGAAGCTTTCTTT
.,14,TRBV5-4,TRBJ2-1,few,CASSFSGSYNEQFF,TGTGCCAGCAGCTTTAGCGGTTCCTACAATGAGCAGTTCTTC
TRBD1,15,TRBV5-5,TRBJ2-1,.,CASSQDREWGNEQFF,TGTGCCAGCAGCCAGGACAGGGAGTGGGGCAATGAGCAGTTCTTC
TRBD1,17,TRBV19,TRBJ1-1,.,CASSMEGDRGFFTEAFF,TGTGCCAGTAGCATGGAAGGGGACAGGGGATTTTTTACTGAAGCTTTCTTT
.,16,TRBV6-5,TRBJ2-7,few,CASSYSARALSYEQYF,TGTGCCAGCAGTTACTCGGCTAGAGCCCTGTCCTACGAGCAGTACTTC
TRBD2,19,TRBV5-1,TRBJ2-3,.,CASSLAMVGTSGLTDTQYF,TGCGCCAGCAGCTTGGCGATGGTTGGGACTAGCGGCCTCACAGATACGCAGTATTTT
TRBD1,14,TRBV27,TRBJ1-5,.,CASSRQGFRQPQHF,TGTGCCAGCAGTAGACAGGGGTTTAGGCAGCCCCAGCATTTT
TRBD1,15,TRBV28,TRBJ1-1,few,CASSLGHRGLTEAFF,TGTGCCAGCAGTTTAGGGCATAGGGGGCTAACTGAAGCTTTCTTT
TRBD1,15,TRBV5-1,TRBJ2-1,.,CASSYRTGAVNEQFF,TGCGCCAGCAGCTACAGGACAGGGGCGGTCAATGAGCAGTTCTTC
.,16,TRBV27,TRBJ1-2,.,CASSSIQGIGNYGYTF,TGTGCCAGCAGTTCCATTCAGGGAATTGGAAACTATGGCTACACCTTC
.,11,TRBV19,TRBJ2-4,.,CASSMLDIQYF,TGTGCCAGTAGTATGTTAGACATTCAGTACTTC
.,19,TRBV7-9,TRBJ1-5,once,CASSLNLQGLLNSNQPQHF,TGTGCCAGCAGCTTAAACCTTCAGGGCCTTTTAAATAGCAATCAGCCCCAGCATTTT
TRBD1,13,TRBV19,TRBJ1-2,.,CASSLDRGSGYTF,TGTGCCAGTAGCCTGGACAGGGGGAGTGGCTACACCTTC
TRBD1,18,TRBV15,TRBJ2-2,.,CATSRDWRQGADTGELFF,TGTGCCACCAGCAGAGATTGGCGTCAGGGGGCCGACACCGGGGAGCTGTTTTTT
TRBD1,14,TRBV27,TRBJ2-7,.,CASSPGTVLYEQYF,TGTGCCAGCAGTCCCGGGACAGTCCTCTACGAGCAGTACTTC
.,16,TRBV5-1,TRBJ2-3,.,CASSLRQGESTDTQYF,TGCGCCAGCAGCCTGCGACAAGGGGAAAGCACAGATACGCAGTATTTT
.,15,TRBV7-9,TRBJ1-3,.,CASSLMSDSGNTIYF,TGTGCCAGCAGCTTAATGTCAGACTCTGGAAACACCATATATTTT
.,12,TRBV2,TRBJ2-1,.,CASSVLVNEQFF,TGTGCCAGCAGTGTCCTTGTGAATGAGCAGTTCTTC
TRBD1,14,TRBV5-1,TRBJ1-1,.,CASRAGQENTEAFF,TGCGCCAGCAGGGCGGGACAGGAGAACACTGAAGCTTTCTTT
TRBD2,14,TRBV15,TRBJ2-5,.,CATSSISGGETQYF,TGTGCCACCAGCTCCATAAGCGGGGGAGAGACCCAGTACTTC
.,15,TRBV4-1,TRBJ2-7,.,CASSRGTGSRYEQYF,TGCGCCAGCAGCCGGGGAACAGGGAGCCGCTACGAGCAGTACTTC
TRBD1,15,TRBV4-2,TRBJ2-3,.,CASSTRQGGTDTQYF,TGTGCCAGCAGCACACGACAGGGGGGCACAGATACGCAGTATTTT
.,15,TRBV4-1,TRBJ2-7,.,CASSQEGVSGNEQYF,TGCGCCAGCAGCCAAGAAGGGGTTAGCGGCAACGAGCAGTACTTC
.,14,TRBV5-1,TRBJ2-2,.,CASSSLERSGELFF,TGCGCCAGCAGCTCTCTCGAGCGGTCCGGGGAGCTGTTTTTT
.,16,TRBV18,TRBJ1-4,.,CASSPPQAAFYEKLFF,TGTGCCAGCTCACCACCGCAGGCAGCATTTTATGAAAAACTGTTTTTT